The clone carrying this TCR beta chain was detected many times. The CDR3 is 13 amino acids. V was shortened by 2 bases and J by 3 bases, with 7 bases between the two germline ends. The group of healthy controls was made up of people who were blood bank volunteers in Maryland, USA. These data are taken from a study of neurological immune-mediated disorders. The cDNA was synthesized by means of template-switch 5'RACE, which was carried out with 10-nucleotide random UMIs. TCRdb redid the calling of the 5' RACE reads with MiXCR, one entry per CDR3 protein. This sample has tens of thousands of distinct CDR3 sequences, with approximately 14% found just once.

The origin of this receptor is a woman in her 50s in good health. Sequencing was performed on PBMCs. V is TRBV12-3 or TRBV12-4 and J is TRBJ1-2; unclear D gene. The CDR3 spells CASSLSVDYGYTF. CDR3 DNA sequence: TGTGCCAGCAGTTTAAGCGTGGACTATGGCTACACCTTC.